These T cell receptor beta chains were read from a single sample in a study of T-cell reconstitution after alpha-beta-depleted transplantation in children. TCRdb processed the PCR reads anew with MiXCR; each CDR3 protein has one entry. The table records 230,000 or so distinct CDR3 sequences, approximately 12% of them present only once. This specimen consisted of PBMCs from the stem cell graft donor, obtained from the stem cell graft. All receptors derive from a human donor who donated a stem cell graft to a child with acute lymphoblastic leukemia. Each CDR3 is given with its conserved first and last residue. D genes are given only for firm matches. Clone size is given for some rows only: seen once, a few or many times, or a class if the clone is expanded.

NA,TRBJ2-1,TRBV4-1,NA,CASSQDSYEQFF,TGCGCCAGCAGCCAAGATTCATATGAGCAGTTCTTC
many,TRBJ1-5,TRBV3-1,TRBD1,CASSQGKRSGQGMGEPQHF,TGTGCCAGCAGCCAAGGGAAAAGATCGGGACAGGGGATGGGTGAGCCCCAGCATTTT
NA,TRBJ1-2,TRBV20-1,NA,CSARGTGNYGYTF,TGCAGTGCTAGAGGAACAGGCAACTATGGCTACACCTTC
many,TRBJ2-2,TRBV9,NA,CASSVAQMNTGELFF,TGTGCCAGCAGCGTAGCACAGATGAACACCGGGGAGCTGTTTTTT
many,TRBJ2-2,TRBV20-1,TRBD2,CSAQTLAGENTGELFF,TGCAGTGCTCAAACTCTAGCGGGGGAGAACACCGGGGAGCTGTTTTTT
many,TRBJ1-1,TRBV27,NA,CASRDIENTEAFF,TGTGCCAGCAGAGACATCGAGAACACTGAAGCTTTCTTT
many,TRBJ2-5,TRBV5-1,TRBD1,CATTDRAQETQYF,TGCGCCACCACGGACAGGGCCCAAGAGACCCAGTACTTC
NA,TRBJ2-1,TRBV6-2/TRBV6-3,TRBD2,CATIRGGVAGGRSYNEQFF,TGTGCCACCATTAGGGGCGGGGTAGCGGGAGGACGGTCCTACAATGAGCAGTTCTTC
many,TRBJ2-1,TRBV24-1,NA,CATSDLPSTDEQFF,TGTGCCACCAGTGATTTGCCTAGCACCGATGAGCAGTTCTTC
NA,TRBJ2-7,TRBV6-5,TRBD1,CASSYYRGQSYEQYF,TGTGCCAGCAGTTACTATAGGGGACAGTCCTACGAGCAGTACTTC
many,TRBJ2-1,TRBV5-1,TRBD2,CASSSPVRAGFYNEQFF,TGCGCCAGCAGCTCCCCAGTACGAGCGGGATTCTACAATGAGCAGTTCTTC
once,TRBJ2-2,TRBV20-1,NA,CSAFDSHTGELFF,TGCAGTGCTTTTGACAGTCACACCGGGGAGCTGTTTTTT
many,TRBJ2-1,TRBV9,TRBD2,CASSKGLAGEGEQFF,TGTGCCAGCAGCAAGGGACTAGCGGGAGAAGGAGAGCAGTTCTTC
many,TRBJ1-5,TRBV5-6,TRBD1,CASSLDRGNQPQHF,TGTGCCAGCAGTTTGGACAGGGGCAATCAGCCCCAGCATTTT
many,TRBJ2-7,TRBV12-3/TRBV12-4,TRBD2,CASSSAGGPYEQYF,TGTGCCAGCAGTTCCGCGGGAGGGCCCTACGAGCAGTACTTC
many,TRBJ1-6,TRBV12-3/TRBV12-4,NA,CASSFGQGYNSPLHF,TGTGCCAGCAGTTTCGGCCAGGGCTATAATTCACCCCTCCACTTT
many,TRBJ1-6,TRBV12-3/TRBV12-4,NA,CASSLINHNSPLHF,TGTGCCAGCAGTTTAATCAACCATAATTCACCCCTCCACTTT
NA,TRBJ2-2,TRBV5-4,NA,CASSLGSQNTGELFF,TGTGCCAGCAGCCTCGGAAGTCAAAACACCGGGGAGCTGTTTTTT
many,TRBJ1-5,TRBV14,NA,CASRHSQPQHF,TGTGCCAGCAGGCATTCCCAGCCCCAGCATTTT
many,TRBJ2-3,TRBV6-1,TRBD2,CASSHLAGVTDTQYF,TGTGCCAGCAGTCATCTAGCGGGGGTTACAGATACGCAGTATTTT
many,TRBJ2-2,TRBV4-2,NA,CASSQPVGLGELFF,TGTGCCAGCAGCCAACCTGTGGGTCTCGGGGAGCTGTTTTTT
many,TRBJ1-6,TRBV11-2,NA,CASSLVPGLTSPLHF,TGTGCCAGCAGCTTAGTCCCGGGTTTAACTTCACCCCTCCACTTT
many,TRBJ1-2,TRBV6-2/TRBV6-3,NA,CASSYSENYGYTF,TGTGCCAGCAGTTACTCTGAGAACTATGGCTACACCTTC
many,TRBJ2-2,TRBV10-3,NA,CAISPGTSYTGELFF,TGTGCCATCAGTCCCGGGACATCGTACACCGGGGAGCTGTTTTTT
many,TRBJ1-6,TRBV10-3,NA,CAISESIMLVGDKNSPLHF,TGTGCCATCAGTGAGTCGATAATGTTAGTCGGGGATAAAAATTCACCCCTCCACTTT
many,TRBJ2-1,TRBV20-1,NA,CSATNDKYNEQFF,TGCAGTGCTACAAATGACAAGTACAATGAGCAGTTCTTC
NA,TRBJ1-2,TRBV25-1,NA,CATSGFGNYGYTF,TGTGCCACCAGTGGGTTCGGAAACTATGGCTACACCTTC
many,TRBJ2-2,TRBV12-3/TRBV12-4,NA,CASSWKNGELFF,TGTGCCAGCAGCTGGAAGAACGGGGAGCTGTTTTTT
many,TRBJ2-1,TRBV7-8,TRBD2,CASSKTSGAYNEQFF,TGTGCCAGCAGCAAGACTAGCGGGGCCTACAATGAGCAGTTCTTC
many,TRBJ2-5,TRBV20-1,NA,CSARDTPWETQYF,TGCAGTGCTAGAGATACACCCTGGGAGACCCAGTACTTC
many,TRBJ1-2,TRBV20-1,TRBD1,CSARGTGVNYGYTF,TGCAGTGCTAGAGGGACAGGGGTTAACTATGGCTACACCTTC
many,TRBJ1-1,TRBV20-1,NA,CSARDVGGGEAFF,TGCAGTGCTAGAGATGTTGGCGGTGGGGAAGCTTTCTTT
many,TRBJ2-1,TRBV4-3,NA,CASSQVGGGPFDNEQFF,TGCGCCAGCAGCCAAGTAGGCGGGGGCCCTTTTGACAATGAGCAGTTCTTC
NA,TRBJ2-7,TRBV27,NA,CASSLIPGRHSYEQYF,TGTGCCAGCAGTTTAATCCCGGGACGGCATTCCTACGAGCAGTACTTC
many,TRBJ1-5,TRBV11-1,NA,CASSPGGEQGYSNQPQHF,TGTGCCAGCAGCCCAGGCGGAGAACAGGGATATAGCAATCAGCCCCAGCATTTT
many,TRBJ2-1,TRBV15,NA,CATSRDVAEQFF,TGTGCCACCAGCAGAGATGTGGCTGAGCAGTTCTTC
many,TRBJ1-2,TRBV7-9,TRBD1,CASSSPRTGEANYGYTF,TGTGCCAGCAGCTCACCCCGGACAGGCGAAGCTAACTATGGCTACACCTTC
few,TRBJ1-3,TRBV30,TRBD1,CALGTGGNVDTIYF,TGTGCCCTCGGGACAGGGGGCAATGTAGACACCATATATTTT
many,TRBJ1-2,TRBV5-1,NA,CASSSDYGYTF,TGCGCCAGCAGCTCGGACTATGGCTACACCTTC
many,TRBJ1-1,TRBV14,NA,CASSQGSQAGTEAFF,TGTGCCAGCAGCCAAGGGTCGCAGGCGGGCACTGAAGCTTTCTTT
few,TRBJ2-1,TRBV11-2,TRBD2,CAITPGLVTNEQFF,TGTGCCATCACCCCGGGACTAGTAACCAATGAGCAGTTCTTC
once,TRBJ1-5,TRBV4-2,NA,CASSPPFGGGEGNQPQHF,TGTGCCAGCAGCCCCCCCTTTGGGGGAGGAGAGGGCAATCAGCCCCAGCATTTT
many,TRBJ2-7,TRBV28,NA,CASSLVAESPHEQYF,TGTGCCAGCAGTTTAGTGGCGGAGAGTCCCCACGAGCAGTACTTC
few,TRBJ2-2,TRBV7-9,NA,CASSADRVSLTGELFF,TGTGCCAGCAGCGCAGACCGGGTTAGTCTCACCGGGGAGCTGTTTTTT
many,TRBJ1-1,TRBV4-2,NA,CASSQGDTEAFF,TGTGCCAGCAGCCAAGGGGACACTGAAGCTTTCTTT
many,TRBJ1-5,TRBV4-3,TRBD1,CASSQDPQGGSNQPQHF,TGCGCCAGCAGCCAAGATCCTCAGGGGGGCAGCAATCAGCCCCAGCATTTT
many,TRBJ2-2,TRBV9,NA,CASSVGGSGELFF,TGTGCCAGCAGCGTAGGGGGTAGCGGGGAGCTGTTTTTT
NA,TRBJ2-5,TRBV28,NA,CASIPTRSGVETQYF,TGTGCCAGCATCCCGACCCGGTCGGGAGTAGAGACCCAGTACTTC
few,TRBJ2-3,TRBV20-1,NA,CSASGAFSTDTQYF,TGCAGTGCTAGCGGGGCTTTCTCCACAGATACGCAGTATTTT
many,TRBJ2-7,TRBV20-1,TRBD2,CSAREWGGSSYEQYF,TGCAGTGCTAGAGAATGGGGGGGGAGCTCCTACGAGCAGTACTTC
many,TRBJ2-3,TRBV6-1,NA,CASSARDRSTDTQYF,TGTGCCAGCAGTGCTAGGGACCGTAGCACAGATACGCAGTATTTT
many,TRBJ1-5,TRBV20-1,NA,CSARDRDRSNQPQHF,TGCAGTGCTAGAGATCGGGACCGTAGCAATCAGCCCCAGCATTTT
NA,TRBJ2-5,TRBV14,NA,CASSLGDYQETQYF,TGTGCCAGCAGCCTTGGGGACTACCAAGAGACCCAGTACTTC
many,TRBJ1-2,TRBV20-1,TRBD1,CSAKTGGFGGYTF,TGCAGTGCAAAGACAGGGGGGTTTGGGGGCTACACCTTC